Listed below are T cell receptor beta chains from one sample, sequenced in a study of blood T cell repertoires in COVID-19. Sequencing was performed with immunoSEQ multiplex PCR; in TCRdb, only in-frame clones are kept and a portion is missing. The table shows over 200,000 clones, with 86% occurring only once. Sequencing was performed on peripheral blood. These TCRs come from a man aged 25 to 40 who had recovered from COVID-19. Both conserved end residues are part of each CDR3. The D gene is left open where the match is weak. Clone sizes are given selectively: once, few, many, or a class where the clone is expanded.

abundance	v_gene	d_gene	j_gene	CDR3aa	CDR3nt
NA	TRBV11-3	NA	TRBJ2-2	CASSSTPRGAGELFF	TGTGCCAGCAGCTCCACTCCCAGGGGAGCCGGGGAGCTGTTTTTT
NA	TRBV19	NA	TRBJ2-1	CASSSGQISYNEQFF	TGTGCCAGTAGTTCCGGACAGATATCCTACAATGAGCAGTTCTTC
NA	TRBV4-2	TRBD2	TRBJ2-5	CASSHSIAGGSETQYF	TGTGCCAGCAGCCATTCGATAGCGGGGGGTTCAGAGACCCAGTACTTC
NA	TRBV12-3/TRBV12-4	NA	TRBJ2-2	CASSLPNTGELFF	TGTGCCAGCAGCCTCCCTAACACCGGGGAGCTGTTTTTT
NA	TRBV4-3	NA	TRBJ1-5	CASSQEGMRGQPQHF	TGCGCCAGCAGCCAAGAAGGAATGCGCGGTCAGCCCCAGCATTTT
NA	TRBV9	TRBD2	TRBJ2-5	CASSVGGTSEETQYF	TGTGCCAGCAGCGTAGGAGGGACTAGCGAGGAGACCCAGTACTTC
NA	TRBV6-5	NA	TRBJ1-1	CASRADSPEAFF	TGTGCCAGCAGAGCAGACAGTCCTGAAGCTTTCTTT
NA	TRBV3-1/TRBV3-2	NA	TRBJ1-5	CASSVQSNQPQHF	TGTGCCAGCAGCGTCCAGAGCAATCAGCCCCAGCATTTT
NA	TRBV12-3/TRBV12-4	TRBD1	TRBJ1-2	CASNDRGLNGYTF	TGTGCCAGCAACGACAGGGGGCTGAATGGCTACACCTTC
NA	TRBV30	TRBD2	TRBJ2-3	CAWSVEAGGTDTQYF	TGTGCCTGGAGTGTTGAGGCGGGGGGCACAGATACGCAGTATTTT
few	TRBV7-9	NA	TRBJ1-1	CASSRVGPNTEAFF	TGTGCCAGCAGCCGAGTCGGTCCCAACACTGAAGCTTTCTTT
NA	TRBV5-8	TRBD2	TRBJ2-5	CASSLGLAGETQYF	TGTGCCAGCAGCTTGGGACTAGCGGGGGAGACCCAGTACTTC
NA	TRBV23-1	NA	TRBJ2-5	CASSRRTGTKETQYF	TGCGCCAGCAGTCGTCGAACAGGGACAAAAGAGACCCAGTACTTC
once	TRBV5-1	NA	TRBJ2-1	CASSLRQKLQEQFF	TGCGCCAGCAGCTTGAGACAGAAGCTACAGGAGCAGTTCTTC
once	TRBV3-1/TRBV3-2	NA	TRBJ2-5	CASSQSQLQETQYF	TGTGCCAGCAGCCAATCCCAACTTCAAGAGACCCAGTACTTC
NA	TRBV2	NA	TRBJ1-1	CASCGPNMNTEAFF	TGTGCCAGTTGCGGTCCAAATATGAACACTGAAGCTTTCTTT
NA	TRBV11-3	TRBD1	TRBJ2-1	CASSRDRGHEQFF	TGTGCCAGCAGTCGGGACAGGGGCCATGAGCAGTTCTTC
NA	TRBV3-1/TRBV3-2	NA	TRBJ2-1	CASSREILYNEQFF	TGTGCCAGCAGCCGGGAGATTTTGTACAATGAGCAGTTCTTC
NA	TRBV7-6	TRBD1	TRBJ1-6	CASSRSGTGSSPLHF	TGTGCCAGCAGCCGCTCCGGGACAGGATCATCACCCCTCCACTTT
NA	TRBV4-2	NA	TRBJ1-1	CASSPQSTGHGTEAFF	TGTGCCAGCAGCCCGCAGTCCACCGGACATGGGACTGAAGCTTTCTTT
NA	TRBV12-5	TRBD1	TRBJ1-5	CASGSGQGVLPQHF	TGTGCTAGTGGTTCGGGACAGGGGGTTCTGCCCCAGCATTTT
NA	TRBV6-5	TRBD2	TRBJ2-1	CASTRGGVTEQFF	TGTGCCAGCACCCGGGGGGGGGTTACTGAGCAGTTCTTC
few	TRBV7-2	NA	TRBJ1-5	CASSLGEGYSNQPQHF	TGTGCCAGCAGCTTAGGGGAGGGGTATAGCAATCAGCCCCAGCATTTT
NA	TRBV11-2	TRBD2	TRBJ2-3	CASSSGGAGLADTQYF	TGTGCCAGCAGCTCGGGGGGAGCGGGCCTTGCAGATACGCAGTATTTT
NA	TRBV21-1	NA	TRBJ2-7	CASSRKNPAEYF	TGTGCCAGCAGCAGAAAAAACCCAGCGGAGTACTTC
NA	TRBV6-6	NA	TRBJ1-6	CASNIKPGSSAPLHF	TGTGCCAGCAACATCAAACCCGGGTCCTCGGCACCCCTCCACTTT
once	TRBV19	TRBD1	TRBJ2-7	CASSIRQGGEQYF	TGTGCCAGTAGTATACGACAGGGGGGCGAGCAGTACTTC
NA	TRBV21-1	NA	TRBJ2-1	CASSKGTGTGGRKSYNEQFF	TGTGCCAGCAGCAAAGGAACCGGGACAGGGGGCAGGAAATCCTACAATGAGCAGTTCTTC
NA	TRBV19	NA	TRBJ1-2	CASSIAQQGHGYTF	TGTGCCAGTAGTATAGCCCAGCAGGGCCATGGCTACACCTTC
NA	TRBV5-1	NA	TRBJ1-2	CASSLSGGSYGYTF	TGCGCCAGCAGCTTGAGTGGGGGCAGTTATGGCTACACCTTC
NA	TRBV4-3	TRBD1	TRBJ1-5	CASSRDRDPRQPQHF	TGCGCCAGCAGCCGGGACAGAGACCCGCGTCAGCCCCAGCATTTT
NA	TRBV7-2	TRBD1	TRBJ2-5	CASSFTRGQGTTQYF	TGTGCCAGCAGCTTCACTAGAGGACAGGGCACGACCCAGTACTTC
few	TRBV5-1	NA	TRBJ1-6	CASSPRDSRSPLHF	TGCGCCAGCAGCCCCAGGGACTCGAGATCACCCCTCCACTTT
NA	TRBV27	TRBD1	TRBJ1-1	CASSLIPRQGSNTEAFF	TGTGCCAGCAGTCTCATACCGCGACAGGGTAGTAACACTGAAGCTTTCTTT
NA	TRBV24-1	NA	TRBJ1-1	CATSGAGANTEAFF	TGTGCCACCAGTGGGGCGGGAGCCAACACTGAAGCTTTCTTT
NA	TRBV13	NA	TRBJ1-2	CASSLSDRAIYGYTF	TGTGCCAGCAGCTTATCTGACAGAGCGATCTATGGCTACACCTTC
NA	TRBV19	NA	TRBJ1-5	CASSIQGVNQPQHF	TGTGCCAGTAGTATACAGGGCGTCAATCAGCCCCAGCATTTT
NA	TRBV20-1	TRBD1	TRBJ2-7	CSASKTGSNYEQYF	TGCAGTGCTAGTAAGACAGGGTCAAACTACGAGCAGTACTTC
NA	TRBV10-3	TRBD2	TRBJ2-3	CAIGLQGTSGVYRYF	TGTGCCATCGGTCTACAGGGGACTAGCGGGGTGTATAGGTATTTT
NA	TRBV5-8	TRBD1	TRBJ1-2	CASSWDRGPGYTF	TGTGCCAGCAGCTGGGACAGGGGGCCTGGCTACACCTTC
once	TRBV19	TRBD1	TRBJ2-4	CASSIDRDRVYF	TGTGCCAGTAGTATAGATCGGGACAGGGTCTACTTC
NA	TRBV30	TRBD1	TRBJ1-2	CAWIKDRGHGYTF	TGTGCCTGGATCAAGGACAGGGGTCATGGCTACACCTTC
NA	TRBV2	TRBD1	TRBJ1-2	CASSRHRGTVDGGYTF	TGTGCCAGCAGTAGGCACAGGGGGACTGTGGATGGGGGCTACACCTTC